Listed below are T cell receptor beta chains from one sample, sequenced in a study of response to subunit inactivated influenza vaccine. TCRdb called the RT-PCR reads again in MiXCR, with one record for every CDR3 protein. The sample includes some 850,000 distinct CDR3 sequences, less than 20% of them seen just once. The sequences come from PBMCs from blood, collected approximately 5 days after vaccination. These receptors came from a man aged 45-65 years who received an inactivated influenza vaccine. Each CDR3 is given without its conserved first and last residue.

V gene: TRBV7-6; CDR3 protein: ASRLTSGYTGELF
V gene: TRBV4-1; CDR3 protein: ASSQDRDLFGYGYT
V gene: TRBV20-1; CDR3 protein: SARDPIPYNEQF
V gene: TRBV12-3/TRBV12-4; CDR3 protein: ASSRSQGSGASGTQY
V gene: TRBV4-1; CDR3 protein: ASSRAGTGREKLF
V gene: TRBV24-1; CDR3 protein: ATSDSRYNNEQF
V gene: TRBV5-6; CDR3 protein: ASSPKGSGGFQETQY
V gene: TRBV6-2/TRBV6-3; CDR3 protein: ASLKTNNNEQF
V gene: TRBV3-1; CDR3 protein: ASSQEWRAGTANEQF
V gene: TRBV7-2; CDR3 protein: ASSRDYRSYNEQF
V gene: TRBV7-9; CDR3 protein: ASSPTGPGYT
V gene: TRBV20-1; CDR3 protein: SARSMGLYGYT
V gene: TRBV6-1; CDR3 protein: ASSKRSSSYEQY
V gene: TRBV10-1; CDR3 protein: ASSLRGLAGNTGELF
V gene: TRBV25-1; CDR3 protein: ASRDILADTQY
V gene: TRBV5-1; CDR3 protein: ASSLAGEIRSPLH
V gene: TRBV5-6; CDR3 protein: ASSPHNTNEQY
V gene: TRBV12-3/TRBV12-4; CDR3 protein: ASATGGTGSEQY
V gene: TRBV27; CDR3 protein: ASSYAGANVLT
V gene: TRBV11-2; CDR3 protein: ASSLRDRGLEQY
V gene: TRBV4-3; CDR3 protein: ASSQDVIGATNTGELF
V gene: TRBV5-1; CDR3 protein: ASSSWDGYEQY
V gene: TRBV15; CDR3 protein: ATSRGRYSGANVLT
V gene: TRBV9; CDR3 protein: ASSTNRVGYT
V gene: TRBV9; CDR3 protein: ASSALQGPYEQY
V gene: TRBV4-2; CDR3 protein: ASSPPGVETQY
V gene: TRBV9; CDR3 protein: ASSVERGYTDTQY
V gene: TRBV12-3/TRBV12-4; CDR3 protein: ASSFGYYGYT
V gene: TRBV15; CDR3 protein: ATSREDVSVGEQF
V gene: TRBV9; CDR3 protein: ASSVPSTDTQY
V gene: TRBV25-1; CDR3 protein: ASSEMGRQIGGYT
V gene: TRBV11-2; CDR3 protein: ASSLDKSEQY
V gene: TRBV5-4; CDR3 protein: ASSRGGGFANTGELF
V gene: TRBV7-2; CDR3 protein: ASSQASGRAVYTQY
V gene: TRBV29-1; CDR3 protein: STWEAYEQY
V gene: TRBV18; CDR3 protein: ASSPGQGASEQY
V gene: TRBV11-2; CDR3 protein: ASSELVLAKNIQY
V gene: TRBV20-1; CDR3 protein: SAGPQGENIQY
V gene: TRBV20-1; CDR3 protein: SARFGHTPSNEQF
V gene: TRBV12-3/TRBV12-4; CDR3 protein: ASIHAGNTIY
V gene: TRBV5-6; CDR3 protein: ASSLGAYTPYEQY
V gene: TRBV7-8; CDR3 protein: ASSSPTRDTQY
V gene: TRBV7-9; CDR3 protein: ASSLGRGTDEQY
V gene: TRBV10-3; CDR3 protein: AIGSGNTEAF
V gene: TRBV2; CDR3 protein: ASREGETQY
V gene: TRBV28; CDR3 protein: ASSLPGQGKDEAF
V gene: TRBV6-2/TRBV6-3; CDR3 protein: ASSRGPKGTQY
V gene: TRBV20-1; CDR3 protein: SAPGTGGMSTEAF
V gene: TRBV10-3; CDR3 protein: AISMVNTEAF
V gene: TRBV20-1; CDR3 protein: SARMAMNTEAF
V gene: TRBV28; CDR3 protein: ASSSTDRGYT
V gene: TRBV5-1; CDR3 protein: ASSLVSRAVRSPLH
V gene: TRBV20-1; CDR3 protein: SARGRDRVHEQY
V gene: TRBV7-3; CDR3 protein: ASSSGRGPIETQY
V gene: TRBV6-5; CDR3 protein: ASSYSNSGYT
V gene: TRBV14; CDR3 protein: ASSLHRASGGAVEQF
V gene: TRBV5-1; CDR3 protein: ASSFHGLAGGNEQY